One T cell receptor beta chain is described in this entry. The data were obtained in a study of blood T cell repertoires in COVID-19. Overall study: The United States, Italy and Spain were the sources of the acute and convalescent COVID-19 samples. The cDNA or gDNA used as material had been derived from T cells, B-cell-depleted T cells, or PBMCs.

Authors' data handling: Amplified reference gene primers provided the basis for estimating nucleated cell counts. Data came from immunoSEQ multiplex PCR; TCRdb stores just in-frame clones and leaves some out. V, J and clone size were drawn from that table, and D and trimming were deduced from the DNA. Of 85,000 to 100,000 clones listed, 65% to 85% are singletons. The CDR3 covers 16 residues. The sequenced sample was peripheral blood. The gene calls are TRBV1 and TRBJ2-3; TRBD2, the D gene given by the table, was not confirmed from the DNA. TRBV1 has pseudogene status. The receptor was isolated from a woman aged 60-75 years with acute or convalescent COVID-19. The CDR3: CTSSQGLGLDTDTQYF. The CDR3 DNA is TGCACCAGCAGCCAAGGGCTTGGACTAGACACAGATACGCAGTATTTT.